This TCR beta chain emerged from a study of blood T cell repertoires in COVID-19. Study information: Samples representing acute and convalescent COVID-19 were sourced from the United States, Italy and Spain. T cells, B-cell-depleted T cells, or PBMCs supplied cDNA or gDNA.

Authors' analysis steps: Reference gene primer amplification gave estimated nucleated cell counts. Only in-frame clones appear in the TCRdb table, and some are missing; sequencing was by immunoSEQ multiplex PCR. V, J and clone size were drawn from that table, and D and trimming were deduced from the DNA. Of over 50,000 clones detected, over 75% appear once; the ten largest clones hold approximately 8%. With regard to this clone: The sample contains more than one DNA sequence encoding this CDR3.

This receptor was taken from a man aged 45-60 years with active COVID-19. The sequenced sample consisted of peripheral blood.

The CDR3 nucleotides are TGTGCCAGCAGCGTTAGCGGGAGAGGCTCCTACAATGAGCAGTTCTTC. Its protein is CASSVSGRGSYNEQFF. The chain uses TRBV9 and TRBJ2-1; 9 bases line up with TRBD2. CDR1 and CDR2 (germline): SGDLS, YYNGEE. This CDR3 is 16 amino acids long. J lost 0 bases, V lost 2 bases, and 3 bases had no gene match. The entire variable domain, with the rest obtained from reference TRBV9 and TRBJ2-1, is as follows: DSGVTQTPKHLITATGQRVTLRCSPRSGDLSVYWYQQSLDQGLQFLIQYYNGEERAKGNILERFSAQQFPDLHSELNLSSLELGDSALYFCASSVSGRGSYNEQFFGPGTRLTVL.